This T cell receptor beta chain was sequenced during a study of T cells after yellow fever vaccination. Study information: A sort based on CD3, CD45RA, CCR7 and CD95 yielded the EM, EMRA, CM and Tscm memory subsets.

Germline CDR1 is SGHTA and CDR2 is FQGNSA. V was clipped by 5 bases and J by 6 bases, with 14 bases between them. CDR3 length: 13 amino acids. Findings and caveats of the study: Just a small share of clonotypes turned up in the CD4 compartment as well as the CD8 compartment.

At least ten counts were recorded for this clonotype. In TCRdb, the 5' RACE reads were re-called with MiXCR into one record per CDR3 protein. The table has more than 15,000 distinct CDR3 sequences, under 5% seen once. The sequence came from a man aged 25 to 40 who received the YFV17D yellow fever vaccine. The chain combines TRBV7-2 with TRBJ2-7; TRBD2 might be the D (5 bases). The specimen comprised PBMCs, either bulk or a sorted T-cell subset (CD4+, CD8+, memory, or dextramer-sorted; not recorded which), sampled 15 days after the yellow fever booster vaccination. CDR3 in amino acids: CASSVDPGFEQYF. The DNA for the CDR3 is TGTGCCAGCAGCGTAGACCCGGGGTTCGAGCAGTACTTC.